This TCR beta chain derives from a study of radiation and T cells in renal cell carcinoma. The CDR3 is 14 amino acids. Per germline, CDR1 SQVTM and CDR2 ANQGSEA. Trimming stripped 4 bases from V and 0 bases from J, with 12 bases between. The time point was: blood 2 weeks post-SBRT. Treatment reported: 15 Gy SBRT to primary tumor, nephrectomy 4 weeks later. After SBRT, blood was collected at 2 and 4 weeks, plus baseline. The tumor was a clear cell renal cell carcinoma. Of note for this clone: Its antigen is not known.

Study results and caveats: No pretreatment tumor biopsies were available for baseline clonotypes.

Assay: immunoSEQ multiplex PCR; the TCRdb copy retains only in-frame clones and omits some. The sample shows about 60,000 clones, roughly 79% of them seen only once. V and J are TRBV29-1 and TRBJ1-1; D not resolved. The specimen was blood, collected from a patient whose treatment included radiotherapy and nephrectomy. This sequence was found in a man aged 55 to 69 with renal cell carcinoma. The CDR3 DNA reads TGCAGCGTTGGGGCAGAACCAATGAACACTGAAGCTTTCTTT. Its protein product is CSVGAEPMNTEAFF.